This T cell receptor (beta chain) emerged from a study of blood T cells in healthy people across ages. Study background: About one barcoded TCR beta cDNA was captured per two T cells.

Individuals who donated were healthy Caucasians from Russia aged roughly 6 to 90. Between the trimmed V and J ends, which lost 4 bases and 0 bases, there was a span of 18 bases. CDR1 is LGHDT and CDR2 is YNNKEL in the germline V gene (reference sequence). The CDR3 consists of 17 residues. Points from the study as a whole: The fall in TCR beta diversity per million T cells was roughly linear with age.

This clonotype was found many times. Its antigen remains unknown. A second roughly 6 to 11 cycle PCR used barcoded and J-beta primers. TCRdb analysed the 5' RACE reads with MiXCR anew, one entry per CDR3 protein. Here the sample spans some 800,000 distinct CDR3 sequences, more than 40% being singletons. The sequencing input was blood. This receptor was obtained from a man in his sixties in good health. V is TRBV3-1 and J is TRBJ1-1; D is possibly TRBD1 (5 bases). CDR3 bases: TGTGCCAGCAGCCTACGCCGGGGGGGGGTAGTGAACACTGAAGCTTTCTTT. Translating gives CASSLRRGGVVNTEAFF.